The next 27 T cell receptor beta chains were all read from a single sample in a study of blood T cell repertoires in COVID-19 (dated by TCRdb to about 2020). Libraries were made using the immunoSEQ multiplex PCR assay. The table comes from immuneACCESS by way of TCRdb, which keeps in-frame sequences with V and J called. Part of the clones is missing from these tables; in studies checked, under half for an unresolved V gene and the rest for unknown reasons. The sample data list about 370,000 clones, and around 87% of these were observed just once. Clones ranked in the top ten supply around 1% of the sample. Source material: PBMCs or T cells enriched from blood (not recorded which). These receptors were taken from a man between 18 and 35 years old who had recovered from COVID-19.

The chain joins TRBV14 to TRBJ2-5; 8 nucleotides match TRBD2. J gave up 6 bases and V 6 bases, and 12 bases lay outside the gene matches. Germline V gene lookup returns CDR1 SGHDN and CDR2 FVKESK. The CDR3 sequence is 15 residues long. This CDR3 is CASSPGLGWGKTQYF. The CDR3 DNA sequence: TGTGCCAGCAGTCCGGGACTAGGATGGGGGAAGACCCAGTACTTC.

This clone was counted once. This chain joins TRBV5-4 and TRBJ1-5; no clear D. V lost 4 bases and J 0 bases, leaving 11 bases between the germline ends. CDR3 size: 15 residues. From germline, CDR1 is SGHNT and CDR2 YYREEE (reference sequence). As DNA, the CDR3 is TGTGCCAGCAGCCTGGACGGGGTTAGCAATCAGCCCCAGCATTTT. Translation gives CASSLDGVSNQPQHF.

The V call is TRBV28, the J call TRBJ2-7; tentative D call: TRBD1 (5 bases). Germline lookup yields CDR1 MDHEN and CDR2 SYDVKM. Trimming pared 8 bases from V and 3 bases from J, leaving 14 bases between. The CDR3 has 13 residues. The DNA of the CDR3 is TGTGCCAGCCTCAGAACAGGAAACTACGAGCAGTACTTC. Protein: CASLRTGNYEQYF.

The gene calls are TRBV4-2 and TRBJ1-2, with 7 bases matching TRBD1. The V and J ends lost 0 bases and 8 bases, in that order; junction bases with no gene match: 6. CDR1 is LGHNA and CDR2 is YNFKEQ in the germline V gene. The CDR3 contains 14 residues. The CDR3 is CASSQDRQGRGYTF. The CDR3 DNA follows: TGTGCCAGCAGCCAAGACAGACAGGGACGGGGCTACACCTTC.

The rearrangement uses TRBV4-1 and TRBJ2-3, with TRBD2 identical over 7 bases. The V and J ends lost 2 bases and 4 bases, in that order; junction bases with no gene match: 15. CDR1 and CDR2 from the germline V gene are MGHRA and YSYEKL. The CDR3 length is 18 residues. The CDR3 region has the DNA TGCGCCAGCAGCCAACCTGCATCGGCTGGGGGGGTATCAGATACGCAGTATTTT. It specifies CASSQPASAGGVSDTQYF.

The chain joins TRBV7-2 to TRBJ2-7; D is perhaps TRBD2 (6 bases). Germline CDR1 and CDR2: SGHTA and FQGNSA. This CDR3 contains 14 residues. Deletions cut 3 bases from V and 3 bases from J, with 12 bases between. In DNA, the CDR3 is TGTGCCAGCAGCTTTCAAGCGGAGGGCTACGAGCAGTACTTC. It specifies CASSFQAEGYEQYF.

The genes are TRBV10-3 and TRBJ2-1; D is perhaps TRBD2 (5 bases). The germline gives CDR1 ENHRY, CDR2 SYGVKD. The V gene lost 10 bases and the J gene lost 7 bases, with 17 bases spanning the gap. This CDR3 is 13 amino acids long. The CDR3 is CATRGGDRNEQFF. The CDR3 DNA sequence: TGTGCCACCCGGGGTGGAGATAGGAATGAGCAGTTCTTC.

V gene TRBV11-2 combines with J gene TRBJ2-5; no firm D call. V lost 1 base and J 5 bases, leaving 11 bases between the germline ends. Per germline, CDR1 SGHAT and CDR2 FQNNGV. This CDR3 is 14 amino acids long. CDR3 sequence reads: CASSLVAGSETQYF. Here the CDR3 DNA reads TGTGCCAGCAGCTTAGTGGCAGGCTCGGAGACCCAGTACTTC.

The genes are TRBV27 and TRBJ2-1; the match to TRBD1 covers 12 bases. The CDR3 is 15 residues long. Germline values: CDR1 MNHEY, CDR2 SMNVEV (reference sequence). J lost 9 bases, V lost 6 bases, and 9 bases had no gene match. The CDR3 sequence: CASSHGTGGSGEQFF. The CDR3 DNA is TGTGCCAGCAGCCACGGGACAGGGGGCTCAGGTGAGCAGTTCTTC.

This chain connects TRBV15 to TRBJ1-2; D perhaps matches TRBD1 (5 bases). CDR3 length: 13 amino acids. Trimming pared 1 base from V and 2 bases from J, leaving 5 bases between. Germline V gene lookup returns CDR1 LNHNV and CDR2 YYDKDF (reference sequence). The CDR3: CATSRGGNYGYTF. Here the CDR3 DNA reads TGTGCCACCAGCAGAGGGGGCAACTATGGCTACACCTTC.

The V call is TRBV7-9, the J call TRBJ1-4, with a weak D call TRBD1 (5 bases). The V and J ends lost 5 bases and 8 bases respectively, with 18 bases between them. This CDR3 comprises 15 residues. Germline CDR1 and CDR2: SEHNR and FQNEAQ (reference sequence). The CDR3 DNA reads TGTGCCAGCAGCCCAGGGACCGGGGGGGGAGAAAAACTGTTTTTT. It codes for CASSPGTGGGEKLFF.

This clone was picked up one time. The chain employs TRBV5-1 and TRBJ2-2, with 8 bases identical to TRBD1. Looked up from germline, CDR1 is SGHRS and CDR2 is YFSETQ. The V segment lost 6 bases and the J segment 5 bases; nucleotides outside the gene matches: 9. The CDR3 is 15 amino acids. In nucleotides, the CDR3 is TGCGCCAGCACCTTTCGGACAGGGAGTACCGGGGAGCTGTTTTTT. It is translated as CASTFRTGSTGELFF.

V and J are TRBV27 and TRBJ1-6; D ambiguous. The CDR3 runs to 15 residues. Deletions cut 3 bases from V and 0 bases from J, with 6 bases between. Per the germline V gene, CDR1 is MNHEY and CDR2 is SMNVEV (reference sequence). This CDR3 reads CASSFSSSYNSPLHF. CDR3 nucleotides: TGTGCCAGCAGTTTCTCGAGCTCCTATAATTCACCCCTCCACTTT.

This clone appeared once. The chain is built from TRBV12-3 or TRBV12-4 and TRBJ1-2; possibly TRBD1 for D (5 bases). Trimming removed 7 bases from V and 3 bases from J, with 12 bases in between. This CDR3 is 13 amino acids long. The CDR3: CASNEQADYGYTF. CDR3 DNA: TGTGCCAGCAACGAACAGGCTGACTATGGCTACACCTTC.

The chain carries TRBV6-5 and TRBJ1-1; D is undetermined. CDR3 length: 13 amino acids. Germline CDR1 is MNHEY and CDR2 is SVGAGI. V was cut by 0 bases and J by 5 bases, with 7 bases left in between. The CDR3 sequence is CASSYSRVTEAFF. In DNA form, the CDR3 reads TGTGCCAGCAGTTACTCGAGAGTGACTGAAGCTTTCTTT.

This chain joins TRBV12-3 or TRBV12-4 and TRBJ2-7; 7 positions match TRBD2. J was trimmed by 7 bases and V by 5 bases; bases with no gene match: 8. This CDR3 contains 13 residues. The CDR3 nucleotides are TGTGCCAGCAGTCTTACTAGCGCCGGGGAGCAGTACTTC. Its protein product is CASSLTSAGEQYF.

There are a few counts of this clone. The chain carries TRBV2 and TRBJ2-1; 10 bases are shared with TRBD2. Trimming cost V 1 base and J 13 bases; bases outside gene matches: 10. The V gene's germline CDR1 is SNHLY and CDR2 FYNNEI. The CDR3 totals 15 residues. The CDR3 reads CASSEGTSGTNRQFF. In nucleotides, the CDR3 is TGTGCCAGCAGTGAAGGTACTAGCGGGACAAACCGACAGTTCTTC.

This clone was detected a few times. The genes are TRBV19 and TRBJ1-2, with 10 bases matching TRBD1. With 6 bases clipped from V and 4 bases from J, the junction kept 14 bases outside the gene matches. The CDR3 has 17 amino acids. CDR1 LNHDA and CDR2 SQIVND come from the germline V gene (reference sequence). CDR3 residues: CASSVHSGQGVGYGYTF. CDR3 sequence (DNA): TGTGCCAGTAGCGTTCATTCCGGACAGGGGGTCGGCTATGGCTACACCTTC.

V gene TRBV5-1 combines with J gene TRBJ1-2; 8 bases line up with TRBD1. The CDR3 has 13 amino acids. The V and J ends lost 7 bases and 1 base, in that order; junction bases with no gene match: 3. Looked up from germline, CDR1 is SGHRS and CDR2 is YFSETQ. The chain's CDR3 is CASGDRNNYGYTF. As DNA, the CDR3 is TGCGCCAGCGGGGACAGGAATAACTATGGCTACACCTTC.

This chain connects TRBV6-5 to TRBJ1-6, with D perhaps TRBD1 (5 bases). Trimming took off 6 bases at V and 7 bases at J, with 16 bases between the two ends. There are 15 residues in the CDR3. The germline gives CDR1 MNHEY, CDR2 SVGAGI. CDR3 DNA: TGTGCCAGCAGCCTAACGGGACTCCGAAATTCACCCCTCCACTTT. Translation: CASSLTGLRNSPLHF.

The chain couples TRBV5-1 to TRBJ1-4; tentatively, D is TRBD1 (6 bases). V lost 4 bases, J lost 4 bases, and 17 bases lay in between. Per the germline V gene, CDR1 is SGHRS and CDR2 is YFSETQ. CDR3 length: 16 residues. CDR3 region: CASSPRQAQDNEKLFF. In DNA form, the CDR3 reads TGCGCCAGCAGCCCAAGACAGGCCCAAGATAATGAAAAACTGTTTTTT.

The rearrangement joins TRBV4-1 to TRBJ2-1, with 7 nucleotides matching TRBD2. CDR3 length equals 15 residues. Germline lookup yields CDR1 MGHRA and CDR2 YSYEKL. After removal of 1 base from V and 5 bases from J, the junction contained 5 bases not matched to a gene. Here the CDR3 DNA reads TGCGCCAGCAGCCAAGCTCCTAGCGGAAACAATGAGCAGTTCTTC. Translation: CASSQAPSGNNEQFF.

This clone was seen just once. The chain employs TRBV20-1 and TRBJ2-1; 13 nucleotides line up with TRBD2. V was clipped by 3 bases and J by 6 bases; unmatched bases: 5. The length of the CDR3 is 15 residues. CDR1 is DFQATT, CDR2 SNEGSKA, per germline (reference sequence). CDR3 sequence: CSASSGTSGTNEQFF. The CDR3 nucleotides are TGCAGTGCTAGTTCCGGGACTAGCGGGACCAATGAGCAGTTCTTC.

The V call is TRBV4-3, the J call TRBJ2-7; D might be TRBD2 (5 bases). V lost 5 bases, J lost 0 bases, and 14 bases lay in between. The CDR3 has 15 residues. CDR1 LGHNA and CDR2 YSLEER come from the germline V gene. The CDR3 DNA sequence: TGCGCCAGCAGCGCGGCGGGCTCCAGCTCCTACGAGCAGTACTTC. Its translation: CASSAAGSSSYEQYF.

CDR3 amino acids: CASSFDLGNTEAFF. For the CDR3, the DNA is TGTGCCAGCAGCTTTGACCTAGGGAACACTGAAGCTTTCTTT. The chain employs TRBV7-8 and TRBJ1-1; D ambiguous. With 3 bases removed from V and 1 base from J, the gap between germline ends came to 9 bases. This CDR3 comprises 14 residues. Germline CDR1 is SGHVS and CDR2 is FQNEAQ.

This chain joins TRBV19 and TRBJ2-7; TRBD2 matches 14 bases. The CDR3 length is 15 residues. V trimming: 8 bases; J trimming: 7 bases; junction bases outside the gene matches: 10. Looked up from germline, CDR1 is LNHDA and CDR2 is SQIVND (reference sequence). CDR3 residues: CASRGGTSGSGEQYF. The DNA for the CDR3 is TGTGCCAGTCGCGGGGGGACTAGCGGGAGTGGTGAGCAGTACTTC.

In its sample, this clone was seen once. This chain connects TRBV5-5 to TRBJ2-5; no clear D gene. Germline assignment: CDR1 SGHKS and CDR2 YYEKEE (reference sequence). Trimming shortened V by 4 bases and J by 7 bases, and 11 bases separated the two germline ends. The CDR3 loop spans 12 amino acids. The CDR3: CASSKNTGTQYF. Written as DNA, the CDR3 is TGTGCCAGCAGCAAGAACACGGGGACCCAGTACTTC. The full variable domain, with the rest looked up from reference TRBV5-5 and TRBJ2-5, is DAGVTQSPTHLIKTRGQQVTLRCSPISGHKSVSWYQQVLGQGPQFIFQYYEKEERGRGNFPDRFSARQFPNYSSELNVNALLLGDSALYLCASSKNTGTQYFGPGTRLLVL.